This T cell receptor beta chain originates from a study of OX40 agonist ivuxolimab in advanced cancers. Across the whole study: The patients received agonistic anti-OX40 (CD134) antibody ivuxolimab. Every patient in dose escalation had hepatocellular carcinoma, melanoma, renal cell or head and neck cancer. Study results and caveats: Researchers report that CD8+ T cells had, on average, more expanded clones than CD4+.

The CDR3 has 17 residues. Germline lookup yields CDR1 LNHDA and CDR2 SQIVND (reference sequence). V shed 5 bases, J shed 9 bases, and the junction held 14 bases outside the gene matches. Details on this clone: Its antigen is still unknown.

Profiled with immunoSEQ multiplex PCR; TCRdb holds only in-frame clones, not every one. The sample contains approximately 10,000 clones, 77% of which appear only once. On cycle 4 day 1 and cycle 7 day 1, as well as at baseline, blood was sampled. The sequence was obtained from an adult with an advanced solid tumor such as melanoma, head and neck, liver or kidney cancer. The sample consisted of CD4+ or CD8+ T cells sorted from blood, taken in a trial of the OX40 agonist ivuxolimab. This sequence joins TRBV19 and TRBJ2-1; TRBD1 aligns across 12 bases. CDR3 nucleotide sequence: TGTGCCAGTAGTCCTCTCCGGGACAGGGGGCGTCAGGCTGAGCAGTTCTTC. Encoded protein: CASSPLRDRGRQAEQFF.